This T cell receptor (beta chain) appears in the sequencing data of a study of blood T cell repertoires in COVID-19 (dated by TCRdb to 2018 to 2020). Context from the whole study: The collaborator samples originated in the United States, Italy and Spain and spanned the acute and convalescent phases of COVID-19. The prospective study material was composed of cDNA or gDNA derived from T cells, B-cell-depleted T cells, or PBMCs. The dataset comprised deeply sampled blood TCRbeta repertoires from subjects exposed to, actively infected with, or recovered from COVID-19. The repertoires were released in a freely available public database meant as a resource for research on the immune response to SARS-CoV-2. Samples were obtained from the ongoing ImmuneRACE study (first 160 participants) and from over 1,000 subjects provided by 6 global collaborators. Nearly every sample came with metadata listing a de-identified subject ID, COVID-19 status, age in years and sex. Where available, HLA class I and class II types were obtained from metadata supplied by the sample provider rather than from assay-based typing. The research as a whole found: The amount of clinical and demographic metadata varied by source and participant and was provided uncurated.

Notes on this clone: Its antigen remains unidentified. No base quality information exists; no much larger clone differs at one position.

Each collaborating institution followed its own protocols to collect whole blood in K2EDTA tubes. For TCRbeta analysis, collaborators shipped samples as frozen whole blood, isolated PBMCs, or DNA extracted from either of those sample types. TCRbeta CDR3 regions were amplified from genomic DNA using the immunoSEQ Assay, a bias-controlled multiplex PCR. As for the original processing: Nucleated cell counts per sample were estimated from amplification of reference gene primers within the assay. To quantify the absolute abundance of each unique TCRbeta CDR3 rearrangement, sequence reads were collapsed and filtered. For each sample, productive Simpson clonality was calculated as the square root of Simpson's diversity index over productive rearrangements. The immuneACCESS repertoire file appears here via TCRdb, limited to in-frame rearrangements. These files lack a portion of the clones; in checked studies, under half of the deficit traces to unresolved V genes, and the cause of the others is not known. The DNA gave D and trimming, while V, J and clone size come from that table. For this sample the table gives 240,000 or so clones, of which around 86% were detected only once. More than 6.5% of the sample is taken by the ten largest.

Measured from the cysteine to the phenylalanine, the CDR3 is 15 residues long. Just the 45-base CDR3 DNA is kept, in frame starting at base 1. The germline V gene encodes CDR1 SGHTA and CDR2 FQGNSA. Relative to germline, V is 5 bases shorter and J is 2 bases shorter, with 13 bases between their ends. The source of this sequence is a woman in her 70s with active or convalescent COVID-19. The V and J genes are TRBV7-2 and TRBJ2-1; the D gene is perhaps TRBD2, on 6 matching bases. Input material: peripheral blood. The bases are TGTGCCAGCAGCCGTTCTAGCGCGACCTACAATGAGCAGTTCTTC. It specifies CASSRSSATYNEQFF.